This record looks at one T cell receptor (beta chain) sequence and its context. These data originate in a study of T cell changes during pregnancy in multiple sclerosis. Data came from immunoSEQ multiplex PCR; TCRdb stores just in-frame clones and leaves some out. Of fewer than 25,000 clones listed, around 90% are singletons. V gave up 3 bases and J gave up 4 bases, with 7 bases separating them. The CDR3 totals 13 residues. Germline values: CDR1 GTSNPN, CDR2 SVGIG (reference sequence). V usage is TRBV30 and J usage is TRBJ1-6; tentatively, D is TRBD1 (6 bases). This specimen consisted of CD4+ T cells from peripheral blood mononuclear cells, obtained in the second trimester of pregnancy. The sequence derives from a female donor in good health, enrolled as a control in a pregnancy study. CDR3 amino acids: CAWRDSYNSPLHF. CDR3 nucleotide sequence: TGTGCCTGGAGGGACAGTTATAATTCACCCCTCCACTTT.